Listed here is a single T cell receptor beta chain. In the source study's methods: The authors estimated nucleated cell counts from reference gene primer amplification. Profiling relied on immunoSEQ multiplex PCR, and the TCRdb table lists in-frame clones only, not all of them. V and J calls and clone size follow that table, whereas D and trimming were derived from the DNA. The sample contains 150,000 or so clones, about 86% of which appear only once. The entry originates in a study of blood T cell repertoires in COVID-19. Whole-study context: Samples of COVID-19 (acute and convalescent) were obtained from the United States, Italy and Spain.

Trimming at V came to 0 bases and at J to 2 bases, leaving 5 bases not matched to a gene. The CDR3 is made up of 17 amino acids. Germline V CDR1 and CDR2: SGHTA, FQGNSA. The receptor was derived from a woman aged 55-70 years with acute or convalescent COVID-19. The chain links TRBV7-2 to TRBJ2-1, with 9 bases identical to TRBD2. Sequenced material: peripheral blood. CDR3 protein: CASSLAWRGGTYNEQFF. DNA for the CDR3: TGTGCCAGCAGCTTAGCTTGGCGGGGGGGAACCTACAATGAGCAGTTCTTC.